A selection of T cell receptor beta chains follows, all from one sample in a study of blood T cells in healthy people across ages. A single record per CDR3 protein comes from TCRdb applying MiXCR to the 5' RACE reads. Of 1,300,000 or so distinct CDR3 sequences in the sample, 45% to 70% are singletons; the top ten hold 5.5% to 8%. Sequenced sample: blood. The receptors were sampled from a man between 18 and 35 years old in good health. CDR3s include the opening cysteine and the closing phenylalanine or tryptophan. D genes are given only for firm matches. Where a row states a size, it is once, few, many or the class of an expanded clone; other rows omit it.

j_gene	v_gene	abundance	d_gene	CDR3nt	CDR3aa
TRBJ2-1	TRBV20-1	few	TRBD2	TGCAGTGCTCCCCCTAGGCCTAGCGGGGGGGCTGGCTACAATGAGCAGTTCTTC	CSAPPRPSGGAGYNEQFF
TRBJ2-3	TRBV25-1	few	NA	TGTGCCAGCAGTGAATCCCCTCCGGGAGATACGCAGTATTTT	CASSESPPGDTQYF
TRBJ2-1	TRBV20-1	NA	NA	TGCAGTGCTGGACGGATAAGCTCCTACAATGAGCAGTTCTTC	CSAGRISSYNEQFF
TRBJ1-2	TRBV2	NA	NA	TGTGCCAGCAGCCCGAAACCAGCCTCTGGCTACACCTTC	CASSPKPASGYTF
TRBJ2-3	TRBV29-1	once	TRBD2	TGCAGCGCCTTCGGACTAGCGGATAACACTAGCACAGATACGCAGTATTTT	CSAFGLADNTSTDTQYF
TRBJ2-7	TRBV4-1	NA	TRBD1	TGCGCCAGCAGCCGAATGGACAGGCTCTACGAGCAGTACTTC	CASSRMDRLYEQYF
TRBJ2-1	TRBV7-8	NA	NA	TGTGCCAGCAGTCAGACGACCGGGGTTGAGCAGTTCTTC	CASSQTTGVEQFF
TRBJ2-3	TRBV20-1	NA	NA	TGCAGTGCTTCGGATACAGGGATGGCAGATACGCAGTATTTT	CSASDTGMADTQYF
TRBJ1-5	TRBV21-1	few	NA	TGTGCCAGCAGCAAGGGACGGGACAGGGGGCGAGTACGACAGCCCCAGCATTTT	CASSKGRDRGRVRQPQHF
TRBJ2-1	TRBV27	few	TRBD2	TGTGCCAGCAGTTTATATCTAGCGGGGGGGCTTGGTGGTGAGCAGTTCTTC	CASSLYLAGGLGGEQFF
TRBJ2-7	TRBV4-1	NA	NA	TGCGCCAGCAGCCAACCCTTTAGGGGGGATGAGCAGTACTTC	CASSQPFRGDEQYF
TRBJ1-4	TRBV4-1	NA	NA	TGCGCCAGCAGCTTTCTTGGGGCAGTTAGTGAAAAACTGTTTTTT	CASSFLGAVSEKLFF
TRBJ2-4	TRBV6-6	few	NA	TGTGCCAGCAGTTATGGAACCCGTGGAAACATTCAGTACTTC	CASSYGTRGNIQYF
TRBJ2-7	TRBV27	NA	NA	TGTGCCAGCAGCTTAGCCGGGACACCACCCTACGAGCAGTACTTC	CASSLAGTPPYEQYF
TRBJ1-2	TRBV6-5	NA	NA	TGTGCCAGCAGTTACTCTAAAGGACAGAACTATGGCTACACCTTC	CASSYSKGQNYGYTF
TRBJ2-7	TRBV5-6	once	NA	TGCGCCAGCAGCTTGGCCATTACCTTAGACGGAAGATACGAGCAGTACTTC	CASSLAITLDGRYEQYF
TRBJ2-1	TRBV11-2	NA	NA	TGTGCCAGCAGAGTAGGGGTGCAGTTCTTC	CASRVGVQFF
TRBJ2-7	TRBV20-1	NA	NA	TGCAGTGCTAGAGATCTACAGGGCAAAGGCGACGAGCAGTACTTC	CSARDLQGKGDEQYF
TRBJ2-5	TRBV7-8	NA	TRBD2	TGTGCCAGCAGCCCTACACCGGGGGGGCTGTGGGAGACCCAGTACTTC	CASSPTPGGLWETQYF
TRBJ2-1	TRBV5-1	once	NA	TGCGCCAGCAGCTCGGCAGGTGCTGACTCCTACAATGAGCAGTTCTTC	CASSSAGADSYNEQFF
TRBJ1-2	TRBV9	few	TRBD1	TGTGCCAGCAGCGCGGACAGGGGGGTCTATGGCTACACCTTC	CASSADRGVYGYTF
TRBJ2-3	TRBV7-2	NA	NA	TGTGCCAGCAGCTTAGAACCGGCTGGCACAGATACGCAGTATTTT	CASSLEPAGTDTQYF
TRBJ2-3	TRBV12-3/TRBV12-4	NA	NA	TGTGCCAGCAGCAGATATGGCGGGGGCCCACTTTCCACAGATACGCAGTATTTT	CASSRYGGGPLSTDTQYF
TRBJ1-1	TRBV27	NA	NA	TGTGCCAGTAGCATCTCGTTTGGAGGGTCGAACACTGAAGCTTTCTTT	CASSISFGGSNTEAFF
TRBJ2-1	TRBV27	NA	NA	TGTGCCAGCAAGCTGACCCGTGACCATGAGCAGTTCTTC	CASKLTRDHEQFF
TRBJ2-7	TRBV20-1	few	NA	TGCAGTGCTAACTTAGCGGCGTACGAGCAGTACTTC	CSANLAAYEQYF
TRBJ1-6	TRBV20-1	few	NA	TGCAGTGCTTGGGCGAGTAGGGGGACTTCACCCCTCCACTTT	CSAWASRGTSPLHF
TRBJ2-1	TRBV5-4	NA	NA	TGTGCCAGCAGCCCTCATCCTCGGACAGTTGGCAACAATGAGCAGTTCTTC	CASSPHPRTVGNNEQFF
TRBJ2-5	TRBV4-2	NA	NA	TGTGCCAGCAGCCAAGATCAAATTGGGGCCCAGTACTTC	CASSQDQIGAQYF
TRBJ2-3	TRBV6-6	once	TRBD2	TGTGCCAGCAGTCCCTACGTAGCGGGGGGGATCACAGATACGCAGTATTTT	CASSPYVAGGITDTQYF
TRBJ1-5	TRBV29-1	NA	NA	TGCAGCGTTGCAGGCGGGTACAATCAGCCCCAGCATTTT	CSVAGGYNQPQHF
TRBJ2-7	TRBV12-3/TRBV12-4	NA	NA	TGTGCCAGCAGTTTAGCGGGGAGCTCCTACAATGAGCAGTACTTC	CASSLAGSSYNEQYF
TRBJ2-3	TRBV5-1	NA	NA	TGCGCCAGCAGCTTTCAACAGCCTAGCACAGATACGCAGTATTTT	CASSFQQPSTDTQYF
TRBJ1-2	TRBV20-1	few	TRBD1	TGCAGTGCTAGAGGTGGGACAGCCAACTATGGCTACACCTTC	CSARGGTANYGYTF
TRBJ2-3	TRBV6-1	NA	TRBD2	TGTGCCATCGGACTAGCAGATACGCAGTATTTT	CAIGLADTQYF
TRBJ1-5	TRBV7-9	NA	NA	TGTGCCAGCAGCTCCCGGGGGGACGGCAATCAGCCCCAGCATTTT	CASSSRGDGNQPQHF
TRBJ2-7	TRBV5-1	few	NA	TGCGCCAGCAGCTTAGGACAGTACTACGAGCAGTACTTC	CASSLGQYYEQYF
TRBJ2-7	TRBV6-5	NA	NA	TGTGCCAGCAGTTACGGTGGGGGGTTGGCCGAGCAGTACTTC	CASSYGGGLAEQYF
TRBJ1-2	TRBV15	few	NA	TGTGCCACCGCCGCGGAGAGGAAGTCTAACTATGGCTACACCTTC	CATAAERKSNYGYTF
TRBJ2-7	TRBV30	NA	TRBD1	TGTGCCTGGACCCTTGGGGGACAGACCTACGAGCAGTACTTC	CAWTLGGQTYEQYF
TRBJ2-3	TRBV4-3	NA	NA	TGCGCCAGCAGCCAAGAAGGGAGTACGGCAGATACGCAGTATTTT	CASSQEGSTADTQYF
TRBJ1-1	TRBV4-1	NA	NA	TGCGCCAGCAGCCAAGAAGGGGTGGGGGACACTGAAGCTTTCTTT	CASSQEGVGDTEAFF
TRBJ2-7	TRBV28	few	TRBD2	TGTGCCAGCAGTCAACTAGCGGGGCCCTACGAGCAGTACTTC	CASSQLAGPYEQYF
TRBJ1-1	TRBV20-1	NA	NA	TGCAGTGTTCAGAAGTTGGCCACTGAAGCTTTCTTT	CSVQKLATEAFF
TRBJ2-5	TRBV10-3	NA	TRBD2	TGTGCCATCAGTGAGTCGAACGGGGGGGAGACCCAGTACTTC	CAISESNGGETQYF
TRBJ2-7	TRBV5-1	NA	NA	TGCGCCAGCAGCTTGGCCGCTAGACCCCTCAGCGAGCAGTACTTC	CASSLAARPLSEQYF
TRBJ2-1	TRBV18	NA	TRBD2	TGTGCCAGCTCACCGACGGGCTCAGTAGCGGGAGGGGGTGAGCAGTTCTTC	CASSPTGSVAGGGEQFF
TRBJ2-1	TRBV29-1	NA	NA	TGCAGCGCCGACCCAGGGATGAATGAGCAGTTCTTC	CSADPGMNEQFF
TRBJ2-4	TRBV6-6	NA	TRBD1	TGTGCCAGCAACAGGGGTCGGGACATTCAGTACTTC	CASNRGRDIQYF
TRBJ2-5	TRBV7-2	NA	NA	TGTGCCAGCAGCTGGACAAGGAGGGGGGCTGGTGGAGAGACCCAGTACTTC	CASSWTRRGAGGETQYF